This T cell receptor (beta chain) emerged from a study of cytomegalovirus exposure and HLA in healthy donors. Details on this clone: Its target is not known.

Findings and caveats of the study: Cytomegalovirus association was assigned to under 200 TCR beta chains. An analysis was carried out later, and it reportedly showed fewer N-insertions in an Asian-associated ancestry cluster than the approximately 710-donor mean. In a later analysis, specific HLA alleles were associated with approximately 16,000 TCR beta sequences at a 0.05 false discovery rate.

A multiplex PCR was run with 60 Vbeta primers and 13 Jbeta primers. This table comes from immunoSEQ multiplex PCR, and its TCRdb copy is limited to in-frame clones, with some not included. The table gives around 150,000 clones; the top ten clones make up 1.3% of it. Sequenced sample: PBMCs. The clonotype was recovered from a woman aged 60 to 75 in good health and CMV-seronegative.

The CDR3 coding sequence is TGTGCCAGCAGCGTAGCAGGCGGGCGGCCAAATGAGCAGTTCTTC. Its protein product is CASSVAGGRPNEQFF. The chain links TRBV9 to TRBJ2-1, with D perhaps TRBD2 (5 bases). This CDR3 contains 15 residues. V was clipped by 0 bases and J by 7 bases, with 14 bases between them. Germline CDR1 reads SGDLS; CDR2 reads YYNGEE.